This TCR beta chain was captured by sequencing in a study of CD8+CD57+ T cells in acquired aplastic anemia. This clonotype has ten or more counts. All sequencing subjects had displayed CD8+CD57+ cell expansion on flow cytometry. The trim removed 4 bases at V and 6 bases at J, leaving 9 bases unmatched. CDR1 SGDLS and CDR2 YYNGEE come from the germline V gene. The CDR3 is made up of 14 amino acids. It was genomic DNA that served as the template for profiling TCR beta VDJ and CDR3. TCRdb reprocessed the reads with MiXCR, giving one entry per CDR3 protein. This table has a few hundred thousand distinct CDR3 sequences, over 25% appearing once.

Sample: sorted CD4+, CD8+, or CD8+CD57+ T cells (not recorded which) from PBMCs. J is TRBJ1-2 and V is TRBV9, with 7 bases lining up with TRBD1. The sequence came from a human donor with aplastic anemia. CDR3 coding DNA: TGTGCCAGCAGCCCCCGACAGGGCTGGAATGGCTACACCTTC. Its protein product is CASSPRQGWNGYTF.